The clone carrying this T cell receptor beta chain was counted a few times. Germline-derived CDR1 and CDR2 are SGHTA and FQGTGA. The ends were cut back, 5 bases at V and 4 bases at J, with 9 bases in the middle. CDR3 length: 13 residues. Generated by immunoSEQ multiplex PCR, the TCRdb table keeps only in-frame clones and is missing some. The table lists 45,000 to 70,000 clones, 88% of them singletons. The sample originates from a study of OX40 agonist ivuxolimab in advanced cancers. Cycle 7 day 1, cycle 4 day 1, and baseline were the timepoints at which blood was sampled. Sequencing used CD4+ or CD8+ T cells sorted from blood, obtained in a trial of the OX40 agonist ivuxolimab. The receptor's source is an adult with an advanced solid tumor such as melanoma, head and neck, liver or kidney cancer. The gene calls are TRBV7-3 and TRBJ2-1; tentative D call: TRBD1 (6 bases). The CDR3 sequence: CASSLDSYNEQFF. For the CDR3, the DNA is TGTGCCAGCAGCCTGGACAGTTACAATGAGCAGTTCTTC.